The sequence of this T cell receptor (beta chain) was determined in a study of response to subunit inactivated influenza vaccine. Study results and caveats: Only a handful of new T cells, the authors suggested, are recruited with each seasonal influenza vaccination.

The CDR3 is 13 residues long. V lost 4 bases, J lost 13 bases, and 14 bases lay in between. CDR1 and CDR2 (germline): LGHDT, YNNKEL (reference sequence). TCRdb ran MiXCR on the RT-PCR reads and lists one entry per CDR3 protein. The table records about 780,000 distinct CDR3 sequences, less than 20% of them present only once. Notes on this clonotype: The antigen remains undetermined.

The sequences come from PBMCs from blood, collected about 5 days after vaccination. This TCR derives from a man aged 50-60 years who received an inactivated influenza vaccine. The V and J genes are TRBV3-1 and TRBJ1-6; D remains unclear. The CDR3 reads CASSRREFDPLHF. The CDR3 DNA reads TGTGCCAGCAGCCGCCGGGAGTTCGATCCCCTCCACTTT.